The 29 T cell receptor beta chains presented below share a single source sample, sequenced in a study of CD8+ T cells in alopecia areata. RNA extraction was followed by reverse transcription into cDNA, which acted as the sequencing template. Repertoires were generated with immunoSEQ multiplex PCR, while TCRdb's copy carries only in-frame clones and drops some. The data contain some 160,000 clones, about two thirds of them singletons. The sequenced material came from CD8+ T cells sorted from blood. All receptors come from a human donor in good health.

This chain links TRBV11-2 with TRBJ2-7, with 8 bases lining up with TRBD1. The germline V gene has CDR1 SGHAT and CDR2 FQNNGV. J gave up 6 bases and V 0 bases, and 10 bases lay outside the gene matches. There are 16 residues in the CDR3. In DNA form, the CDR3 reads TGTGCCAGCAGCTTAGATCACAGGACAGGGTTGGGCGAGCAGTACTTC. Its translation is CASSLDHRTGLGEQYF.

This clone was seen a few times. The rearrangement uses TRBV19 and TRBJ1-1, with 9 positions matching TRBD1. With 6 bases clipped from V and 4 bases from J, the junction kept 9 bases outside the gene matches. This CDR3 spans 15 amino acids. CDR1 and CDR2 (germline): LNHDA, SQIVND (reference sequence). In DNA, the CDR3 is TGTGCCAGTAGCCTGACGGACAGGGGAAGCACTGAAGCTTTCTTT. Its protein is CASSLTDRGSTEAFF. Combining the CDR3 with reference TRBV19 and TRBJ1-1 gives the whole variable domain DGGITQSPKYLFRKEGQNVTLSCEQNLNHDAMYWYRQDPGQGLRLIYYSQIVNDFQKGDIAEGYSVSREKKESFPLTVTSAQKNPTAFYLCASSLTDRGSTEAFFGQGTRLTVV.

The table lists this clone with a few counts. V is TRBV6-6 and J is TRBJ1-1; 8 bases map to TRBD1. V dropped 5 bases and J dropped 1; count of bases not matched to a gene: 3. CDR3 size: 14 residues. Germline values: CDR1 MNHNY, CDR2 SVGAGI (reference sequence). CDR3 DNA: TGTGCCAGCAGTCACGACAGGGGGAACACTGAAGCTTTCTTT. Translated: CASSHDRGNTEAFF.

The sample holds a few counts of this clone. The J gene is TRBJ2-7, the V gene TRBV10-3, with a tentative D call TRBD1 (6 bases). Trimming pared 9 bases from V and 2 bases from J, leaving 11 bases between. The germline CDR1 and CDR2 sequences are ENHRY and SYGVKD. The CDR3 is 12 amino acids. CDR3 sequence: CAMGDTTYEQYF. The CDR3 DNA is TGTGCCATGGGGGACACTACCTACGAGCAGTACTTC.

This clone was seen just once. The chain carries TRBV25-1 and TRBJ1-1; TRBD1 might be the D (6 bases). Trimming took 6 bases from V and 0 from J, leaving 8 bases between them. The V gene's germline CDR1 is MGHDK and CDR2 SYGVNS. The CDR3 loop spans 13 amino acids. CDR3 DNA: TGTGCCAGCAGCCAGGGGCTGAACACTGAAGCTTTCTTT. Protein product: CASSQGLNTEAFF. Variable domain in full (rest from reference TRBV25-1 and TRBJ1-1): EADIYQTPRYLVIGTGKKITLECSQTMGHDKMYWYQQDPGMELHLIHYSYGVNSTEKGDLSSESTVSRIRTEHFPLTLESARPSHTSQYLCASSQGLNTEAFFGQGTRLTVV.

This clone was seen only a few times. This chain connects TRBV4-1 to TRBJ2-1; the D gene is possibly TRBD2 (6 bases). Trimming pared 0 bases from V and 8 bases from J, leaving 11 bases between. Germline assignment: CDR1 MGHRA and CDR2 YSYEKL. The CDR3 runs 14 residues. The CDR3 DNA is TGCGCCAGCAGCCAAGATCGTTCGGGAGATGAGCAGTTCTTC. The encoded protein is CASSQDRSGDEQFF.

This clone was seen a handful of times. The chain links TRBV5-1 to TRBJ2-3, with TRBD2 as a possible D gene (6 bases). Trimming cost V 3 bases and J 3 bases, with 14 bases left between them. This CDR3 is built from 15 residues. The germline V gene has CDR1 SGHRS and CDR2 YFSETQ. The CDR3 sequence is CASSWLSGVTDTQYF. Written as DNA, the CDR3 is TGCGCCAGCAGCTGGCTCTCGGGAGTGACAGATACGCAGTATTTT.

Only one count was recorded for this clone. The chain employs TRBV15 and TRBJ2-1; 8 positions match TRBD2. There are 15 residues in the CDR3. The V and J ends lost 2 bases and 0 bases, in that order; junction bases with no gene match: 0. The germline V gene encodes CDR1 LNHNV and CDR2 YYDKDF (reference sequence). In DNA form, the CDR3 reads TGTGCCACCAGCAGAAGCGGGAGCTCCTACAATGAGCAGTTCTTC. The encoded protein is CATSRSGSSYNEQFF. Based on the CDR3 plus reference TRBV15 and TRBJ2-1, the full variable domain is DAMVIQNPRYQVTQFGKPVTLSCSQTLNHNVMYWYQQKSSQAPKLLFHYYDKDFNNEADTPDNFQSRRPNTSFCFLDIRSPGLGDTAMYLCATSRSGSSYNEQFFGPGTRLTVL.

This clone has just a few counts. The rearrangement joins TRBV29-1 to TRBJ1-1, with D possibly being TRBD1 (5 bases). CDR3 length: 12 residues. Germline CDR1 and CDR2: SQVTM and ANQGSEA. V was clipped by 3 bases and J by 4 bases, with 9 bases between them. In DNA form, the CDR3 reads TGCAGCGTTGAGGGAAGGGGCACTGAAGCTTTCTTT. It is translated as CSVEGRGTEAFF.

This clone showed up just a few times. The chain links TRBV29-1 to TRBJ2-1, with 8 bases fitting TRBD1. This CDR3 comprises 14 residues. The J segment lost 6 bases and the V segment lost 5 bases, leaving 9 bases of the junction unmatched. Per the germline V gene, CDR1 is SQVTM and CDR2 is ANQGSEA. CDR3 protein: CSVLGQEHSNEQFF. CDR3 DNA sequence: TGCAGCGTTTTGGGACAGGAGCATTCCAATGAGCAGTTCTTC.

V usage is TRBV29-1 and J usage is TRBJ1-2; TRBD1 agrees at 10 bases. Trimming removed 6 bases from V and 8 bases from J; junction bases left unmatched: 12. Germline V lookup: CDR1 SQVTM, CDR2 ANQGSEA. The CDR3 sequence is 14 residues long. The CDR3 nucleotides read TGCAGCGTGCCCTCCGGGACAGGGGCGGACGGCTACACCTTC. It is translated as CSVPSGTGADGYTF.

This chain links TRBV10-2 with TRBJ1-1, with no clear D. The length of the CDR3 is 11 residues. V was shortened by 3 bases and J by 5 bases, with 4 bases between the two germline ends. Germline V lookup: CDR1 WSHSY, CDR2 SAAADI. DNA of the CDR3: TGCGCCAGCAGTGAACCGACTGAAGCTTTCTTT. This encodes CASSEPTEAFF.

As concerns this clone: Germline is not matched at one junction end, which may reflect a read error. The V gene is TRBV29-1, the J gene TRBJ2-2, with a tentative D call TRBD2 (6 bases). The CDR3 loop spans 13 amino acids. Germline CDR1 SQVTM, CDR2 ANQGSEA. CDR3 loop: CSVGTQNTGGLFF. CDR3 bases: TGCAGCGTCGGGACCCAAAACACCGGGGGGCTGTTTTTT.

The CDR3 DNA reads TGCGCCAGCAGCCAAGCGGCAGGTTATGGAACAGATACGCAGTATTTT. Protein sequence: CASSQAAGYGTDTQYF. The chain is built from TRBV4-1 and TRBJ2-3, with D unresolved. V was clipped by 1 base and J by 3 bases, with 14 bases between them. CDR1 MGHRA and CDR2 YSYEKL come from the germline V gene. The CDR3 runs 16 residues.

The CDR3 loop reads CATSPTVGTSRYEQYF. The CDR3 DNA sequence: TGTGCCACCAGCCCCACCGTGGGGACTAGCAGATACGAGCAGTACTTC. The chain combines TRBV15 with TRBJ2-7; 9 bases map to TRBD2. J was trimmed by 4 bases and V by 5 bases; bases with no gene match: 12. The germline CDR1 and CDR2 sequences are LNHNV and YYDKDF (reference sequence). The CDR3 covers 16 residues. Complete variable domain (other parts from reference TRBV15 and TRBJ2-7): DAMVIQNPRYQVTQFGKPVTLSCSQTLNHNVMYWYQQKSSQAPKLLFHYYDKDFNNEADTPDNFQSRRPNTSFCFLDIRSPGLGDTAMYLCATSPTVGTSRYEQYFGPGTRLTVT.

The chain joins TRBV19 to TRBJ2-1; D gene uncertain. CDR1 is LNHDA and CDR2 is SQIVND in the germline V gene (reference sequence). The CDR3 contains 11 residues. V shed 5 bases and J shed 5 bases, with 4 bases lying between them. CDR3 loop: CASSVDNEQFF. DNA for the CDR3: TGTGCCAGTAGTGTGGACAATGAGCAGTTCTTC.

V usage is TRBV14 and J usage is TRBJ2-7; D remains unclear. The CDR3 is 15 residues long. In germline, CDR1 is SGHDN, CDR2 FVKESK. Trimming cost V 3 bases and J 3 bases, with 15 bases left between them. This CDR3 is CASSQRFATDYEQYF. In DNA form, the CDR3 reads TGTGCCAGCAGCCAGCGCTTTGCGACGGACTACGAGCAGTACTTC.

The gene calls are TRBV13 and TRBJ2-7; TRBD2 is a possible D gene (6 bases). Trimming pared 3 bases from V and 3 bases from J, leaving 12 bases between. The CDR3 totals 14 residues. Germline loops: CDR1 PRHDT, CDR2 FYEKMQ (reference sequence). This chain's CDR3 is CASSFGRGLYEQYF. The CDR3 nucleotides read TGTGCCAGCAGCTTCGGGCGGGGTCTCTACGAGCAGTACTTC.

The CDR3: CASNDMVNTEAFF. CDR3 DNA sequence: TGTGCCAGCAATGATATGGTTAACACTGAAGCTTTCTTT. This sequence joins TRBV28 and TRBJ1-1; D remains unclear. CDR1 is MDHEN, CDR2 SYDVKM, per germline. The CDR3 length is 13 residues. Trimming left V 7 bases short and J 2 bases short, with 11 bases between.

In this sample, this clone turned up a few times. The chain uses TRBV7-9 and TRBJ2-1, with 8 bases aligning to TRBD1. V lost 5 bases to trimming and J lost 4 bases; unmatched junction nucleotides: 10. CDR1 SEHNR and CDR2 FQNEAQ come from the germline V gene (reference sequence). The CDR3 is 16 amino acids. The CDR3 spells CASSIETGGPYNEQFF. CDR3 in DNA: TGTGCCAGCAGCATAGAAACAGGGGGGCCGTACAATGAGCAGTTCTTC.

J is TRBJ2-1 and V is TRBV13, with 9 nucleotides matching TRBD1. The V gene's germline CDR1 is PRHDT and CDR2 FYEKMQ (reference sequence). This CDR3 is built from 16 residues. The V segment lost 4 bases and the J segment 8 bases; nucleotides outside the gene matches: 12. CDR3 amino acids: CASSSTGTGTVYEQFF. CDR3 nucleotides: TGTGCCAGCAGCTCCACCGGGACAGGGACGGTTTATGAGCAGTTCTTC.

This rearrangement joins TRBV13 to TRBJ2-3; TRBD2 matches 9 bases. Trimming cost V 0 bases and J 0 bases; bases outside gene matches: 10. CDR1 PRHDT and CDR2 FYEKMQ come from the germline V gene (reference sequence). The length of the CDR3 is 19 residues. The CDR3 region is CASSLGYLAGLLSTDTQYF. DNA for the CDR3: TGTGCCAGCAGCTTAGGCTACCTAGCGGGACTACTCAGCACAGATACGCAGTATTTT.

The chain carries TRBV10-3 and TRBJ2-7; 8 nucleotides match TRBD2. The CDR3 length is 14 residues. Germline V gives CDR1 ENHRY, CDR2 SYGVKD. Trimming removed 6 bases from V and 0 bases from J; junction bases left unmatched: 4. CDR3 in DNA: TGTGCCATCAGCCCGAGCGGGAGCTCCTACGAGCAGTACTTC. Protein sequence: CAISPSGSSYEQYF.

This sequence joins TRBV7-9 and TRBJ2-7; D gene ambiguous. The V and J ends lost 2 bases and 4 bases respectively, with 6 bases between them. The germline V gene encodes CDR1 SEHNR and CDR2 FQNEAQ (reference sequence). The CDR3 runs to 12 residues. The CDR3 DNA follows: TGTGCCAGCAGCTTACAGTCGTACGAGCAGTACTTC. Its protein is CASSLQSYEQYF. The whole variable domain, filled in from reference TRBV7-9 and TRBJ2-7, reads DTGVSQNPRHKITKRGQNVTFRCDPISEHNRLYWYRQTLGQGPEFLTYFQNEAQLEKSRLLSDRFSAERPKGSFSTLEIQRTEQGDSAMYLCASSLQSYEQYFGPGTRLTVT.

V gene TRBV19 combines with J gene TRBJ2-3; 9 bases agree with TRBD2. The CDR3 consists of 15 residues. With V trimmed by 2 bases and J by 3 bases, 3 bases remained unmatched. CDR1 and CDR2 (germline): LNHDA, SQIVND (reference sequence). CDR3 residues: CASSILAGLTDTQYF. CDR3 sequence (DNA): TGTGCCAGTAGTATACTAGCGGGGCTTACAGATACGCAGTATTTT.

Note on this clone: The sample carries other DNA sequences with the same CDR3. The J gene is TRBJ2-2, the V gene TRBV27; D is unclear. This CDR3 comprises 12 residues. Deletions cut 4 bases from V and 3 bases from J, with 3 bases between. Looked up from germline, CDR1 is MNHEY and CDR2 is SMNVEV (reference sequence). CDR3: CASSSYTGELFF. The CDR3 nucleotides are TGTGCCAGCAGTTCCTACACCGGGGAGCTGTTTTTT.

For the CDR3, the DNA is TGTGCCAGCAGCTTTATTACCGGACGGCCCTTGGAGCAGTACTTC. It is translated as CASSFITGRPLEQYF. This chain links TRBV7-9 with TRBJ2-7; D uncertain. CDR3 length: 15 amino acids. V dropped 3 bases and J dropped 7 bases, with 19 bases sitting between them. CDR1 is SEHNR and CDR2 is FQNEAQ in the germline V gene (reference sequence).

The sample holds a few counts of this clone. J is TRBJ2-1 and V is TRBV29-1, with TRBD2 matching 7 bases. The V gene end was trimmed by 0 bases and the J gene end by 7 bases; junction bases not matched to a gene: 3. The CDR3 contains 13 residues. CDR1 and CDR2 (germline): SQVTM, ANQGSEA. The CDR3 loop reads CSVEDAGVNEQFF. The DNA for the CDR3 is TGCAGCGTTGAAGACGCGGGAGTGAATGAGCAGTTCTTC.

This sequence joins TRBV5-4 and TRBJ2-1, with D unresolved. CDR1 and CDR2 (germline): SGHNT, YYREEE (reference sequence). This CDR3 spans 14 amino acids. With 2 bases removed from V and 0 bases from J, the gap between germline ends came to 6 bases. The CDR3 DNA reads TGTGCCAGCAGCTTAGAAAGCTCCTACAATGAGCAGTTCTTC. This encodes CASSLESSYNEQFF.